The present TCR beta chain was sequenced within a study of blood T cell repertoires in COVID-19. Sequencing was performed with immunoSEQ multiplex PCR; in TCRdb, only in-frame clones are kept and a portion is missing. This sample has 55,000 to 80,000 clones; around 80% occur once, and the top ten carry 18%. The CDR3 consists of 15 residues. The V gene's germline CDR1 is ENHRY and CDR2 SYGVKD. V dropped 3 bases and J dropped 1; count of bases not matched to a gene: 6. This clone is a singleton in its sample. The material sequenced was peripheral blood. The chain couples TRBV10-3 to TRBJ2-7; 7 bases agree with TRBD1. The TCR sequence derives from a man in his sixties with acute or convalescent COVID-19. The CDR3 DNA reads TGTGCCATCAGTGATCTAACCAGGGGGTCCTACGAGCAGTACTTC. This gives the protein CAISDLTRGSYEQYF.